This paragraph covers one T cell receptor (beta chain) sequence. Antigen specificity is unknown. The length of the CDR3 is 13 residues. V gave up 11 bases and J gave up 4 bases, with 12 bases separating them. Germline V lookup: CDR1 SGHTA, CDR2 FQGNSA. This record comes from a study of follicular helper T cells after annual influenza vaccination. Study information: Across the 2013-2014, 2014-2015 and 2015-2016 vaccination seasons, some subjects were resampled.

The method was immunoSEQ multiplex PCR; TCRdb's version includes in-frame clones alone and lacks a portion of them. The table records thousands of clones, about four fifths of them present only once. This sample's time point: 2014-2015 season, pre-vaccination. Overall study findings and caveats: Recurrent ICOS+CD38+ cTfh clonotypes included tetramer and AIM influenza-specific ones.

This sequence originates from an adult who received the influenza vaccine. The input for sequencing was CXCR5+ CD38- circulating T follicular helper cells from blood, taken on the day of influenza vaccination. The subset is: circulating Tfh, non-naive CD4+CXCR5+PD-1+ (ICOS+CD38+ or ICOS-CD38-). The chain links TRBV7-2 to TRBJ2-6; D tentatively reads TRBD1 or TRBD2 (6 bases each). The CDR3 spells CAGGLDGANVLTF. The CDR3 DNA follows: TGTGCCGGGGGGCTGGACGGGGCCAACGTCCTGACTTTC.